These 24 T cell receptor beta chains originate from one sample sequenced in a study of T cell repertoires in cytomegalovirus infection (dated by TCRdb to the late 2010s). Sequenced on an Illumina HiSeq 1500. Through fastp at Q25 and MiXCR, TCRdb rebuilt clones from the public reads, retaining in-frame beta chains. Each record represents a unique CDR3 protein, reported with the most common genes and DNA among its rows. The sample data list more than 150,000 distinct CDR3 sequences, and 20% to 25% of these were observed just once. Clones ranked in the top ten supply approximately 11% of the sample. The source material was PBMCs. The receptors stem from a human donor in good health (CMV status not recorded). Some clones in this sample may be carry-over from other donors' samples.

This clonotype was observed a few times. This chain links TRBV6-6 with TRBJ2-3, with D perhaps matching TRBD1 or TRBD2 (5 bases each). The V and J ends lost 4 bases and 3 bases respectively, with 5 bases between them. Germline-derived CDR1 and CDR2 are MNHNY and SVGAGI (reference sequence). The CDR3 consists of 12 residues. The CDR3 DNA is TGTGCCAGCAGTTGGGGGACAGATACGCAGTATTTT. Amino acid sequence: CASSWGTDTQYF.

This clonotype has just a few counts. V is TRBV18 and J is TRBJ1-2; D not certain. CDR1 is KGHSH and CDR2 is LQKENI in the germline V gene. CDR3 size: 11 residues. V was shortened by 3 bases and J by 7 bases, with 6 bases between the two germline ends. CDR3 protein: CASSPESGYTF. The CDR3 DNA reads as TGTGCCAGCTCACCTGAAAGTGGCTACACCTTC.

Details on this clonotype: This sequence may be a read error, since a much larger clone differs from it by one base. The chain combines TRBV11-2 with TRBJ1-1, with TRBD1 matching 7 bases. Germline lookup yields CDR1 SGHAT and CDR2 FQNNGV. This CDR3 is 15 amino acids long. V lost 5 bases, J lost 0 bases, and 6 bases stayed unmatched. CDR3 nucleotides: TGTGCCAGCAGCGCGGGACAGAACATGAACACTGAAGCTTTCTTT. This sequence encodes CASSAGQNMNTEAFF.

This chain connects TRBV3-1 to TRBJ2-5, with D possibly matching TRBD1 (6 bases). Trimming took off 5 bases at V and 1 base at J, with 23 bases between the two ends. CDR3 size: 18 residues. Germline V CDR1 and CDR2: LGHDT, YNNKEL (reference sequence). The CDR3 protein is CASSYNRDRRNLQETQYF. DNA for the CDR3: TGTGCCAGCAGCTATAACCGCGACAGGAGGAACCTCCAAGAGACCCAGTACTTC.

This clonotype was seen ten or more times. The rearrangement joins TRBV7-2 to TRBJ1-5; D is ambiguous. The CDR3 extends over 13 amino acids. Trimming stripped 4 bases from V and 3 bases from J, with 7 bases between. Per the germline V gene, CDR1 is SGHTA and CDR2 is FQGNSA. This CDR3 is CASSSYNNQPQHF. The CDR3 DNA follows: TGTGCCAGCAGCTCCTACAACAATCAGCCCCAGCATTTT.

A few counts support this clonotype. V and J are TRBV23-1 and TRBJ2-2; 7 nucleotides align to TRBD1. TRBV23-1 is an open reading frame, and its role is uncertain. This CDR3 spans 15 amino acids. Germline trimming cut 4 bases from V and 4 bases from J; bases unmatched to any gene: 6. CDR3 residues: CASSPQGWVTGELFF. The CDR3 DNA follows: TGCGCCAGCAGTCCACAGGGGTGGGTCACCGGGGAGCTGTTTTTT.

Only a few counts were recorded for this clonotype. The V gene is TRBV7-9, the J gene TRBJ2-1; possible D gene TRBD2, 5 bases. This CDR3 has 13 residues. V shed 0 bases and J shed 9 bases, with 9 bases lying between them. The V gene's germline CDR1 is SEHNR and CDR2 FQNEAQ (reference sequence). The CDR3 spells CASSLALRGEQFF. The CDR3 DNA sequence: TGTGCCAGCAGCTTAGCGCTCCGGGGTGAGCAGTTCTTC.

This clonotype was observed a few times. The chain is built from TRBV7-2 and TRBJ1-4, with D unclear. CDR1 SGHTA and CDR2 FQGNSA come from the germline V gene. V lost 2 bases to trimming and J lost 10 bases, with 17 bases between them. There are 15 residues in the CDR3. CDR3 sequence (DNA): TGTGCCAGCAGCTTATCTGGGTTTCAGCTGGGAAAACTGTTTTTT. Encoded protein: CASSLSGFQLGKLFF. The full variable domain, completed using reference TRBV7-2 and TRBJ1-4, is GAGVSQSPSNKVTEKGKDVELRCDPISGHTALYWYRQSLGQGLEFLIYFQGNSAPDKSGLPSDRFSAERTGGSVSTLTIQRTQQEDSAVYLCASSLSGFQLGKLFFGSGTQLSVL.

This clonotype has at least ten counts. The chain has TRBV19 and TRBJ1-2; D uncertain. The CDR3 runs 14 residues. V lost 7 bases to trimming and J lost 2 bases, with 14 bases between them. Germline CDR1 is LNHDA and CDR2 is SQIVND (reference sequence). DNA of the CDR3: TGTGCCAGTACCCTTTTTGGGGAGAACTATGGCTACACCTTC. The encoded protein is CASTLFGENYGYTF. Full variable domain (rest looked up from reference TRBV19 and TRBJ1-2): DGGITQSPKYLFRKEGQNVTLSCEQNLNHDAMYWYRQDPGQGLRLIYYSQIVNDFQKGDIAEGYSVSREKKESFPLTVTSAQKNPTAFYLCASTLFGENYGYTFGSGTRLTVV.

This clonotype appeared many times. The chain has TRBV7-2 and TRBJ2-6, with 8 bases aligning to TRBD1. The CDR3 spans 17 residues. CDR1 is SGHTA and CDR2 is FQGNSA in the germline V gene. V lost 3 bases, J lost 0 bases, and 4 bases stayed unmatched. CDR3 coding DNA: TGTGCCAGCAGCTTGACAGGGGCCGCCTCTGGGGCCAACGTCCTGACTTTC. Amino acid sequence: CASSLTGAASGANVLTF.

This clonotype occurred many times. The chain employs TRBV7-2 and TRBJ1-2; D is ambiguous. The germline V gene has CDR1 SGHTA and CDR2 FQGNSA. This CDR3 contains 13 residues. Trimming cost V 0 bases and J 4 bases, with 6 bases left between them. CDR3 in DNA: TGTGCCAGCAGCTTAGCAGATTCCTATGGCTACACCTTC. Residues: CASSLADSYGYTF.

This clonotype was recorded a few times. V and J are TRBV12-3 or TRBV12-4 and TRBJ1-1; D is possibly TRBD1 (5 bases). V was pared by 2 bases and J by 5 bases, with 12 bases between. The length of the CDR3 is 14 residues. The CDR3 sequence: CASSLRGVRTEAFF. The CDR3, as DNA: TGTGCCAGCAGTTTAAGGGGTGTGCGAACTGAAGCTTTCTTT.

This clonotype turned up a few times. The CDR3 region has the DNA TGTGCCAGCAGTTACGGCAGCGGCCTGCCGCCGACTGAAGCTTTCTTT. This sequence encodes CASSYGSGLPPTEAFF. The rearrangement joins TRBV6-2 or TRBV6-3 to TRBJ1-1; D not resolved. Trimming took 2 bases from V and 5 from J, leaving 18 bases between them. Germline loops: CDR1 MNHEY, CDR2 SVGEGT. The CDR3 covers 16 residues.

The chain employs TRBV20-1 and TRBJ2-1; 8 nucleotides align to TRBD2. CDR1 and CDR2 (germline): DFQATT, SNEGSKA (reference sequence). Germline trimming cut 3 bases from V and 0 bases from J; bases unmatched to any gene: 7. The CDR3 length is 16 residues. As DNA, the CDR3 is TGCAGTGCTAGGGGTAGCGGGGCGAGCTCCTACAATGAGCAGTTCTTC. Protein product: CSARGSGASSYNEQFF.

This clonotype was recorded at least ten times. V usage is TRBV6-2 or TRBV6-3 and J usage is TRBJ2-4; the D gene could be TRBD1 or TRBD2 (6 bases each). The CDR3 sequence is 19 residues long. Germline assignment: CDR1 MNHEY and CDR2 SVGEGT. Deletions cut 3 bases from V and 2 bases from J, with 23 bases between. The CDR3 sequence: CASSYPTGTSQPTKNIQYF. As DNA, the CDR3 is TGTGCCAGCAGTTATCCGACAGGAACTAGCCAACCAACCAAAAACATTCAGTACTTC.

About this clonotype: The germline gene is not matched at one end of the junction; a read error may be the cause. The rearrangement joins TRBV6-2 or TRBV6-3 to TRBJ2-7; 8 bases agree with TRBD1. Germline lookup yields CDR1 MNHEY and CDR2 SVGEGT. CDR3 length: 17 residues. The CDR3 DNA is TGTGCCAGCAGTTACGGGGCAGGGGGCGCGGCGGGCTACGAGCAGAACTTC. Residues: CASSYGAGGAAGYEQNF.

V is TRBV27 and J is TRBJ1-1; tentative D call: TRBD1 (6 bases). Germline CDR1 MNHEY, CDR2 SMNVEV (reference sequence). The CDR3 length is 15 residues. Trimming left V 3 bases short and J 4 bases short, with 15 bases between. This CDR3 is CASSLEGDRVTEAFF. Written as DNA, the CDR3 is TGTGCCAGCAGTTTGGAGGGGGATAGAGTCACTGAAGCTTTCTTT.

J is TRBJ2-5 and V is TRBV20-1; 9 positions agree with TRBD1. Germline CDR1 is DFQATT and CDR2 is SNEGSKA (reference sequence). This CDR3 comprises 14 residues. J was trimmed by 1 base and V by 3 bases; bases with no gene match: 3. CDR3 residues: CSARGQGVQETQYF. CDR3 in DNA: TGCAGTGCTAGGGGACAGGGAGTCCAAGAGACCCAGTACTTC.

The rearrangement joins TRBV7-2 to TRBJ2-7; the match to TRBD2 covers 11 bases. The V segment lost 2 bases and the J segment 0 bases; nucleotides outside the gene matches: 15. The CDR3 runs to 20 residues. Per the germline V gene, CDR1 is SGHTA and CDR2 is FQGNSA. CDR3: CASSLPRHLAGGPSSYEQYF. CDR3 in DNA: TGTGCCAGCAGCTTACCCCGGCATTTAGCGGGAGGGCCGAGCTCCTACGAGCAGTACTTC.

The V gene is TRBV5-1, the J gene TRBJ1-1, with D perhaps TRBD1 (5 bases). CDR3 length: 13 residues. Per germline, CDR1 SGHRS and CDR2 YFSETQ. V lost 4 bases, J lost 0 bases, and 7 bases lay in between. The CDR3 here is CASSEGVNTEAFF. The CDR3 bases are TGCGCCAGCAGCGAAGGGGTGAACACTGAAGCTTTCTTT.

Comments on this clonotype: A read error is possible here, since a much larger clone lies one base away. This rearrangement joins TRBV4-3 to TRBJ2-1; TRBD2 aligns across 9 bases. V shed 0 bases, J shed 9 bases, and the junction held 12 bases outside the gene matches. CDR1 is LGHNA, CDR2 YSLEER, per germline. There are 17 residues in the CDR3. CDR3 in amino acids: CASSQESGGRVSSEQFF. DNA of the CDR3: TGCGCCAGCAGCCAAGAGAGCGGCGGGAGGGTCAGCTCTGAGCAGTTCTTC.

The chain couples TRBV28 to TRBJ2-1, with TRBD2 matching 10 bases. The CDR3 runs 18 residues. Germline lookup yields CDR1 MDHEN and CDR2 SYDVKM. V lost 5 bases to trimming and J lost 5 bases; unmatched junction nucleotides: 15. Here the CDR3 reads CASSPRQIYTSGNNEQFF. CDR3 DNA: TGTGCCAGCAGTCCCCGCCAAATATATACTAGCGGGAACAATGAGCAGTTCTTC.

This clonotype came up a few times. This chain links TRBV20-1 with TRBJ2-6; D unresolved. The germline V gene encodes CDR1 DFQATT and CDR2 SNEGSKA (reference sequence). This CDR3 has 15 residues. The V end lost 0 bases, the J end lost 0 bases, and 6 bases lay between the germline ends. CDR3 in DNA: TGCAGTGCTAGAGACGCGAACTCTGGGGCCAACGTCCTGACTTTC. It translates to CSARDANSGANVLTF.

The table lists this clonotype with a few counts. The J gene is TRBJ2-7, the V gene TRBV5-4; D is perhaps TRBD1 (6 bases). This CDR3 spans 12 amino acids. CDR1 is SGHNT, CDR2 YYREEE, per germline (reference sequence). The V gene lost 3 bases and the J gene lost 6 bases, with 10 bases spanning the gap. For the CDR3, the DNA is TGTGCCAGCAGCTCCAACAGGGCCGAGCAGTACTTC. The encoded protein is CASSSNRAEQYF.